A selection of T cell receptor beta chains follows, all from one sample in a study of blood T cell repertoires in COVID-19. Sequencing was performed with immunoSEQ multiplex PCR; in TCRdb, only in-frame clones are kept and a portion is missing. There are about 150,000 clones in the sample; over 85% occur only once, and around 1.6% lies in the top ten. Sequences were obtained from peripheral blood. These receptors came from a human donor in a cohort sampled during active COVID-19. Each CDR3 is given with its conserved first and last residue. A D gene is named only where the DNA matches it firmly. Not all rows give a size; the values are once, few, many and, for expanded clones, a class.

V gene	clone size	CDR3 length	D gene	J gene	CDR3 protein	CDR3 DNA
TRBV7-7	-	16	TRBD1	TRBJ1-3	CASSTRQGESGNTIYF	TGTGCTAGCAGCACCCGACAGGGCGAGTCTGGAAACACCATATATTTT
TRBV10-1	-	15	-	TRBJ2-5	CASSERQPNLETQYF	TGCGCCAGCAGTGAAAGACAGCCTAATTTAGAGACCCAGTACTTC
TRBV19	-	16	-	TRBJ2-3	CASSIDGGGPPDTQYF	TGTGCCAGTAGTATAGATGGGGGGGGGCCTCCAGATACGCAGTATTTT
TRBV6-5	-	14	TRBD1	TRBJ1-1	CASILRGQARGAFF	TGTGCCAGCATCCTCCGGGGACAGGCAAGGGGAGCTTTCTTT
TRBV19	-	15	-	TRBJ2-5	CASSIGFGGGETQYF	TGTGCCAGTAGTATTGGATTTGGGGGCGGAGAGACCCAGTACTTC
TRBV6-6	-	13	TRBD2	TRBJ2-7	CASSPGLVPEQYF	TGTGCCAGCAGTCCAGGACTAGTTCCCGAGCAGTACTTC
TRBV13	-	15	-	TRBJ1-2	CASSPAPRRIYGYTF	TGTGCCAGCAGCCCTGCCCCGAGGCGGATCTATGGCTACACCTTC
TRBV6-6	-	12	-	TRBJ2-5	CASLGLQETQYF	TGTGCCAGCCTGGGACTGCAAGAGACCCAGTACTTC
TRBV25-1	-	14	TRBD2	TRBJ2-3	CASSEAGGTDTQYF	TGTGCCAGCAGTGAGGCGGGGGGCACAGATACGCAGTATTTT
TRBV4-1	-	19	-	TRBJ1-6	CASSQVRATKRPYNSPLHF	TGCGCCAGCAGCCAAGTCAGGGCCACAAAACGTCCTTATAATTCACCCCTCCACTTT
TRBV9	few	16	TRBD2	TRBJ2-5	CASSPYGTSGQETQYF	TGTGCCAGCAGCCCCTATGGGACTAGCGGGCAAGAGACCCAGTACTTC
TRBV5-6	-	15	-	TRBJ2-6	CASSPGFSGANVLTF	TGTGCCAGCAGTCCGGGTTTTTCTGGGGCCAACGTCCTGACTTTC
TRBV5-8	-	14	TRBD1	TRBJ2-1	CASSRGQAHNEQFF	TGTGCCAGCAGCCGCGGACAGGCCCACAATGAGCAGTTCTTC
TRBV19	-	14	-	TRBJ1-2	CASSSQASNYGYTF	TGTGCCAGTAGTAGCCAGGCCTCTAACTATGGCTACACCTTC
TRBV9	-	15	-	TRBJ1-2	CASSVGPGDTYGYTF	TGTGCCAGCAGCGTAGGTCCCGGGGACACCTATGGCTACACCTTC
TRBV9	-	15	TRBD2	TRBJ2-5	CASSTLGGDGGTQYF	TGTGCCAGCAGTACCCTGGGAGGGGATGGTGGGACCCAGTACTTC
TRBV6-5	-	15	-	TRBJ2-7	CASSYSEGPPGEQYF	TGTGCCAGCAGTTACTCGGAGGGGCCCCCTGGGGAGCAGTACTTC
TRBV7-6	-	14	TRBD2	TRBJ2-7	CASSELAGAYEQYF	TGTGCCAGCAGCGAACTAGCGGGGGCCTACGAGCAGTACTTC
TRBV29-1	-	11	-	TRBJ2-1	CSVQGFSEQFF	TGCAGCGTGCAGGGTTTCAGTGAGCAGTTCTTC
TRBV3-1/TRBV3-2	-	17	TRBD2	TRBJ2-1	CASSQRLAGGLLNEQFF	TGTGCCAGCAGCCAGAGACTAGCGGGGGGTCTCCTAAATGAGCAGTTCTTC
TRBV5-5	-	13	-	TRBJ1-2	CASSRDNRDGYTF	TGTGCCAGCAGCCGGGACAACAGGGATGGCTACACCTTC
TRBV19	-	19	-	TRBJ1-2	CASTEAGQLLRLANYGYTF	TGTGCCAGTACTGAGGCCGGCCAGCTACTTAGGTTAGCTAACTATGGCTACACCTTC
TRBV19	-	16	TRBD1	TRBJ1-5	CASLGTGSSLGQPQHF	TGTGCCAGTCTGGGGACAGGGAGTAGTCTTGGTCAGCCCCAGCATTTT
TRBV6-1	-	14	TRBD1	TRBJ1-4	CASSEDRGNEKLFF	TGTGCCAGCAGTGAGGACAGGGGGAATGAAAAACTGTTTTTT
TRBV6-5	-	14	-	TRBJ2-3	CASRHLRGLSTQYF	TGTGCCAGCAGACATCTGCGGGGGCTTTCGACGCAGTATTTT
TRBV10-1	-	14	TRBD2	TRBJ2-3	CASSEGRGEDTQYF	TGCGCCAGCAGTGAAGGGCGGGGGGAAGATACGCAGTATTTT